The source of this T cell receptor (beta chain) is a study of identical twins. The germline CDR1 and CDR2 sequences are SGHRS and YFSETQ. V lost 5 bases to trimming and J lost 2 bases; unmatched junction nucleotides: 2. This CDR3 comprises 13 residues. TCRdb reprocessed the 5' RACE reads with MiXCR, giving one entry per CDR3 protein. The sample holds hundreds of thousands of distinct CDR3 sequences, less than 25% seen once. These data were likewise used in another study, on T cells expressing NK-cell markers.

This receptor was obtained from a woman aged 18 to 35 in good health. The rearrangement uses TRBV5-1 and TRBJ2-3, with 7 bases lining up with TRBD1. Sequencing was done on a sample of PBMCs. As DNA, the CDR3 is TGCGCCAGCAGGGGACAGTTCACAGATACGCAGTATTTT. Its protein is CASRGQFTDTQYF.